These 32 T cell receptor beta chains were sequenced from one sample in a study of blood T cell repertoires in COVID-19 (dated by TCRdb to 2018 to 2021). Libraries were constructed by the immunoSEQ multiplex PCR assay. Held by TCRdb, this immuneACCESS table contains in-frame sequences only and omits some clones. Under half of the omission traces to an unresolved V gene where checked; the cause of the rest is unknown. The sample table contains about 260,000 clones; only one count was recorded for approximately 90% of them. The ten largest clones capture approximately 3% of the sample. The sample taken for sequencing was PBMCs or T cells enriched from blood (not recorded which). The source is a woman in her 50s who had recovered from COVID-19.

This clone was seen at least ten times. The rearrangement links TRBV28 to TRBJ1-6; TRBD1 might be the D (5 bases). Germline CDR1 is MDHEN and CDR2 is SYDVKM. CDR3 length equals 16 residues. Trimming took off 6 bases at V and 0 bases at J, with 12 bases between the two ends. The CDR3 spells CASSPVGGSYNSPLHF. The CDR3 DNA follows: TGTGCCAGCAGCCCGGTGGGGGGCTCCTATAATTCACCCCTCCACTTT.

V is TRBV7-2 and J is TRBJ1-5; D call uncertain. V was shortened by 5 bases and J by 4 bases, with 9 bases between the two germline ends. The CDR3 is 13 amino acids. Looked up from germline, CDR1 is SGHTA and CDR2 is FQGNSA. The CDR3 loop is CASSLQANQPQHF. DNA of the CDR3: TGTGCCAGCAGCCTGCAAGCAAATCAGCCCCAGCATTTT.

The gene calls are TRBV24-1 and TRBJ1-5, with D perhaps TRBD1 (5 bases). Germline V gives CDR1 KGHDR, CDR2 SFDVKD. Trimming pared 4 bases from V and 4 bases from J, leaving 10 bases between. This CDR3 contains 14 residues. The CDR3 nucleotides read TGTGCCACCAGTGACCCTCGGACAAATCAGCCCCAGCATTTT. Translation gives CATSDPRTNQPQHF.

This chain links TRBV9 with TRBJ2-1, with D uncertain. V was trimmed by 3 bases and J by 8 bases, leaving 9 bases between them. Germline V gene data show CDR1 as SGDLS and CDR2 as YYNGEE. The CDR3 contains 12 residues. The CDR3 coding sequence is TGTGCCAGCAGCGGAGTTATTGATGAGCAGTTCTTC. Translating gives CASSGVIDEQFF.

This clone was detected only once. The CDR3 here is CASRKHRGDGNTIYF. Here the CDR3 DNA reads TGTGCCAGTAGGAAACACAGGGGCGACGGAAACACCATATATTTT. V usage is TRBV19 and J usage is TRBJ1-3; 7 positions match TRBD1. The V and J ends lost 6 bases and 4 bases, in that order; junction bases with no gene match: 9. The V gene's germline CDR1 is LNHDA and CDR2 SQIVND (reference sequence). The CDR3 runs 15 residues.

V is TRBV28 and J is TRBJ2-5, with D perhaps matching TRBD2 (6 bases). Between the trimmed V and J ends, which lost 5 bases and 2 bases, there was a span of 18 bases. The germline CDR1 and CDR2 sequences are MDHEN and SYDVKM. The CDR3 spans 16 residues. Here the CDR3 DNA reads TGTGCCAGCAGTACTTCCGCGGCGGCGGGACAAGAGACCCAGTACTTC. It yields the protein CASSTSAAAGQETQYF. Based on the CDR3 plus reference TRBV28 and TRBJ2-5, the full variable domain is DVKVTQSSRYLVKRTGEKVFLECVQDMDHENMFWYRQDPGLGLRLIYFSYDVKMKEKGDIPEGYSVSREKKERFSLILESASTNQTSMYLCASSTSAAAGQETQYFGPGTRLLVL.

The chain has TRBV4-3 and TRBJ1-1, with a tentative D call TRBD1 (6 bases). This CDR3 region has 13 residues. V was clipped by 10 bases and J by 0 bases, with 12 bases between them. CDR1 is LGHNA, CDR2 YSLEER, per germline. CDR3 protein: CATTQGMNTEAFF. The DNA for the CDR3 is TGCGCCACCACACAGGGTATGAACACTGAAGCTTTCTTT.

This rearrangement joins TRBV9 to TRBJ2-1, with 7 positions matching TRBD2. Germline V lookup: CDR1 SGDLS, CDR2 YYNGEE. V gave up 3 bases and J gave up 7 bases; unmatched junction bases: 13. The CDR3 spans 16 residues. CDR3 in DNA: TGTGCCAGCAGCGGGGAAGCGGGGACCCCTTGGAATGAGCAGTTCTTC. It specifies CASSGEAGTPWNEQFF.

The chain has TRBV7-3 and TRBJ2-1; D is undetermined. The CDR3 length is 12 residues. V was shortened by 5 bases and J by 5 bases, with 7 bases between the two germline ends. The germline V gene has CDR1 SGHTA and CDR2 FQGTGA. Here the CDR3 DNA reads TGTGCCAGCAGCCGTCAGGACAATGAGCAGTTCTTC. Amino acid sequence: CASSRQDNEQFF.

This clone is a singleton in its sample. The V gene is TRBV28, the J gene TRBJ2-1; 8 bases map to TRBD1. In germline, CDR1 is MDHEN, CDR2 SYDVKM. The J segment lost 4 bases and the V segment lost 8 bases, leaving 4 bases of the junction unmatched. The CDR3 totals 13 residues. The CDR3 DNA is TGTGCCAGCGGGACAGGACCTTACAATGAGCAGTTCTTC. This codes for CASGTGPYNEQFF. The full variable domain, rest sourced from reference TRBV28 and TRBJ2-1, is DVKVTQSSRYLVKRTGEKVFLECVQDMDHENMFWYRQDPGLGLRLIYFSYDVKMKEKGDIPEGYSVSREKKERFSLILESASTNQTSMYLCASGTGPYNEQFFGPGTRLTVL.

The CDR3 DNA follows: TGTGCCAGCAGCCACTCGGGACTTTCCTACGAGCAGTACTTC. This encodes CASSHSGLSYEQYF. The chain links TRBV7-9 to TRBJ2-7, with D perhaps matching TRBD2 (6 bases). The V end lost 5 bases, the J end lost 1 base, and 12 bases lay between the germline ends. The CDR3 totals 14 residues. The V gene's germline CDR1 is SEHNR and CDR2 FQNEAQ (reference sequence).

This clone was detected a few times. The V call is TRBV29-1, the J call TRBJ2-5, with TRBD2 matching over 11 bases. Germline values: CDR1 SQVTM, CDR2 ANQGSEA. J was trimmed by 1 base and V by 5 bases; bases with no gene match: 3. The CDR3 is 14 residues long. The CDR3 nucleotides read TGCAGCGTTCGACTAGCGGGGTCCCAAGAGACCCAGTACTTC. This translates into CSVRLAGSQETQYF. Supplemented by reference TRBV29-1 and TRBJ2-5, the full variable domain reads SAVISQKPSRDICQRGTSLTIQCQVDSQVTMMFWYRQQPGQSLTLIATANQGSEATYESGFVIDKFPISRPNLTFSTLTVSNMSPEDSSIYLCSVRLAGSQETQYFGPGTRLLVL.

The CDR3 here is CASSPPARAGQGVNNQPQHF. The CDR3 DNA reads as TGCGCCAGCAGCCCGCCCGCCCGGGCTGGACAGGGGGTCAATAATCAGCCCCAGCATTTT. V is TRBV4-3 and J is TRBJ1-5; TRBD1 matches at 10 bases. The germline CDR1 and CDR2 sequences are LGHNA and YSLEER. V shed 4 bases and J 4 bases; nucleotides not matched to a gene: 19. The CDR3 runs 20 residues.

This chain connects TRBV24-1 to TRBJ2-1, with a possible D match to TRBD1 (6 bases). The germline V gene encodes CDR1 KGHDR and CDR2 SFDVKD. This CDR3 has 12 amino acids. V shed 1 base and J shed 10 bases, with 7 bases lying between them. DNA of the CDR3: TGTGCCACCAGTGATTTCGGACAGGAGCAGTTCTTC. It yields the protein CATSDFGQEQFF.

This chain joins TRBV10-1 and TRBJ2-5, with 9 bases matching TRBD2. CDR3 size: 17 residues. Per germline, CDR1 WNHNN and CDR2 SYGVQD (reference sequence). The trim removed 0 bases at V and 5 bases at J, leaving 10 bases unmatched. The CDR3 nucleotides read TGCGCCAGCAGTGAGTCGGTTGGGAGGCTAGCGGGGGAGACCCAGTACTTC. Translation gives CASSESVGRLAGETQYF.

This chain links TRBV6-5 with TRBJ2-7; weak D call: TRBD2 (5 bases). There are 14 residues in the CDR3. Germline-derived CDR1 and CDR2 are MNHEY and SVGAGI. V was pared by 5 bases and J by 2 bases, with 13 bases between. The CDR3 sequence: CASSRDSGTYEQYF. The CDR3 region has the DNA TGTGCCAGCAGTCGCGACTCCGGGACCTACGAGCAGTACTTC.

The chain joins TRBV7-3 to TRBJ2-1, with D maybe TRBD1 (5 bases). Germline CDR1 SGHTA, CDR2 FQGTGA. CDR3 length: 13 residues. Trimming left V 4 bases short and J 5 bases short, with 9 bases between. This CDR3 is CASSSSRDNEQFF. The CDR3 nucleotides are TGTGCCAGCAGCTCATCCAGGGACAATGAGCAGTTCTTC.

This clone was observed a single time. This chain links TRBV19 with TRBJ2-3, with 13 nucleotides matching TRBD2. The J segment lost 4 bases and the V segment lost 10 bases, leaving 5 bases of the junction unmatched. Germline V CDR1 and CDR2: LNHDA, SQIVND (reference sequence). The CDR3 totals 14 residues. CDR3 residues: CAIGTSGNPDTQYF. CDR3 nucleotide sequence: TGTGCCATCGGGACTAGCGGGAACCCAGATACGCAGTATTTT.

CDR3 loop: CASSIGSSYNEQFF. The CDR3, as DNA: TGTGCCAGCAGCATCGGGAGCTCCTACAATGAGCAGTTCTTC. The rearrangement uses TRBV14 and TRBJ2-1; tentative D call: TRBD2 (6 bases). The ends were cut back, 5 bases at V and 0 bases at J, with 8 bases in the middle. Per the germline V gene, CDR1 is SGHDN and CDR2 is FVKESK. The CDR3 has 14 residues. The full variable domain, in which reference TRBV14 and TRBJ2-1 provide the parts outside the CDR3, is EAGVTQFPSHSVIEKGQTVTLRCDPISGHDNLYWYRRVMGKEIKFLLHFVKESKQDESGMPNNRFLAERTGGTYSTLKVQPAELEDSGVYFCASSIGSSYNEQFFGPGTRLTVL.

This clone was counted once. The chain joins TRBV3-1 (or the pseudogene TRBV3-2) to TRBJ1-2; D is unresolved. V lost 0 bases to trimming and J lost 3 bases, with 11 bases between them. Germline V gene lookup returns CDR1 LGHDT and CDR2 YNNKEL (reference sequence). The CDR3 has 15 residues. CDR3 in amino acids: CASSQDRGPYYGYTF. The CDR3 DNA reads TGTGCCAGCAGCCAAGATCGAGGGCCCTACTATGGCTACACCTTC.

The chain uses TRBV27 and TRBJ2-3; 7 positions agree with TRBD2. This CDR3 spans 15 amino acids. CDR1 MNHEY and CDR2 SMNVEV come from the germline V gene (reference sequence). V gave up 6 bases and J gave up 4 bases; unmatched junction bases: 10. CDR3 coding DNA: TGTGCCAGCAGGCTAGCGGCCCAGCTCCCAGATACGCAGTATTTT. It codes for CASRLAAQLPDTQYF.

The chain uses TRBV28 and TRBJ2-7; a weak D match, TRBD2 (5 bases). The CDR3 consists of 15 residues. Trimming pared 3 bases from V and 2 bases from J, leaving 14 bases between. Germline CDR1 and CDR2: MDHEN and SYDVKM. CDR3 protein: CASSLSGGVAYEQYF. In DNA, the CDR3 is TGTGCCAGCAGTTTGAGTGGAGGTGTGGCCTACGAGCAGTACTTC.

This clone was seen a single time. V usage is TRBV3-1 (or the pseudogene TRBV3-2) and J usage is TRBJ2-1; 11 bases are shared with TRBD2. Germline values: CDR1 LGHDT, CDR2 YNNKEL (reference sequence). V trimming: 2 bases; J trimming: 10 bases; junction bases outside the gene matches: 10. The length of the CDR3 is 16 residues. CDR3 nucleotides: TGTGCCAGCAGCCAACTCGCACTAGCGGGAGTAGGGGAGCAGTTCTTC. It is translated as CASSQLALAGVGEQFF.

This sequence joins TRBV5-6 and TRBJ2-1; 8 positions match TRBD2. Losses at the gene ends were 3 bases for V and 9 bases for J; bases not matched to a gene: 11. The CDR3 has 15 amino acids. Germline V gene lookup returns CDR1 SGHDT and CDR2 YYEEEE. CDR3 bases: TGTGCCAGCAGCTGGGGCGGGACTAGGGGGACTGAGCAGTTCTTC. Its translation is CASSWGGTRGTEQFF.

V usage is TRBV30 and J usage is TRBJ1-1, with TRBD1 as a possible D gene (5 bases). The CDR3 is made up of 14 amino acids. Germline V gives CDR1 GTSNPN, CDR2 SVGIG (reference sequence). Trimming removed 2 bases at V and 10 bases at J, with 20 bases between. CDR3 residues: CAWSSPFRSGGAFF. CDR3 bases: TGTGCCTGGAGTTCCCCGTTTAGGTCCGGGGGAGCTTTCTTT.

The chain links TRBV18 to TRBJ2-3; TRBD2 agrees at 14 bases. The germline gives CDR1 KGHSH, CDR2 LQKENI. The CDR3 is 18 residues long. Losses at the gene ends were 3 bases for V and 1 base for J; bases not matched to a gene: 6. As DNA, the CDR3 is TGTGCCAGCTCACCCCGGGGACTAGCGGGAGTGGGCACAGATACGCAGTATTTT. Its protein product is CASSPRGLAGVGTDTQYF.

Here the CDR3 DNA reads TGTGCCAGCAGCCGGCGTGGGACTAGCGGCTTCGGAGAAGCAGATACGCAGTATTTT. Translation gives CASSRRGTSGFGEADTQYF. The rearrangement links TRBV11-2 to TRBJ2-3; 11 bases fit TRBD2. The CDR3 covers 19 residues. J lost 4 bases, V lost 5 bases, and 17 bases had no gene match. Germline CDR1 SGHAT, CDR2 FQNNGV.

The chain employs TRBV9 and TRBJ2-1; the match to TRBD2 covers 12 bases. Germline lookup yields CDR1 SGDLS and CDR2 YYNGEE. Trimming removed 3 bases from V and 7 bases from J; junction bases left unmatched: 8. This CDR3 has 16 residues. The CDR3 region is CASSERLAGVPNEQFF. For the CDR3, the DNA is TGTGCCAGCAGCGAACGACTAGCGGGAGTGCCTAATGAGCAGTTCTTC. The full variable domain, completed using reference TRBV9 and TRBJ2-1, is DSGVTQTPKHLITATGQRVTLRCSPRSGDLSVYWYQQSLDQGLQFLIQYYNGEERAKGNILERFSAQQFPDLHSELNLSSLELGDSALYFCASSERLAGVPNEQFFGPGTRLTVL.

The rearrangement links TRBV27 to TRBJ2-7; 9 nucleotides agree with TRBD2. The CDR3 runs 18 residues. The V and J ends lost 3 bases and 3 bases, in that order; junction bases with no gene match: 15. CDR1 MNHEY and CDR2 SMNVEV come from the germline V gene (reference sequence). CDR3: CASSFSPAGGGNYYEQYF. CDR3 DNA: TGTGCCAGCAGTTTTTCCCCAGCGGGAGGAGGCAACTACTACGAGCAGTACTTC.

V gene TRBV28 combines with J gene TRBJ1-2; 8 nucleotides match TRBD1. The CDR3 length is 14 residues. The V segment lost 7 bases and the J segment 3 bases; nucleotides outside the gene matches: 7. The germline V gene has CDR1 MDHEN and CDR2 SYDVKM. CDR3 in amino acids: CASTEGTGHYGYTF. In nucleotides, the CDR3 is TGTGCCAGCACAGAGGGGACAGGTCACTATGGCTACACCTTC.

This clone was observed a handful of times. The chain uses TRBV18 and TRBJ2-1; no clear D. CDR3 length: 16 amino acids. Germline V lookup: CDR1 KGHSH, CDR2 LQKENI. The V end was cut by 0 bases, the J end by 4 bases, with 13 bases between. CDR3 sequence (DNA): TGTGCCAGCTCACCACCGCTCGGGTCTAATTACAATGAGCAGTTCTTC. Translated, it gives CASSPPLGSNYNEQFF.

This rearrangement joins TRBV7-9 to TRBJ2-2; no clear D. CDR3 length equals 12 residues. CDR1 and CDR2 from the germline V gene are SEHNR and FQNEAQ (reference sequence). With 5 bases removed from V and 3 bases from J, the gap between germline ends came to 4 bases. CDR3 DNA sequence: TGTGCCAGCAGCGCGTACACCGGGGAGCTGTTTTTT. It translates to CASSAYTGELFF. The entire variable domain, with the rest obtained from reference TRBV7-9 and TRBJ2-2, is as follows: DTGVSQNPRHKITKRGQNVTFRCDPISEHNRLYWYRQTLGQGPEFLTYFQNEAQLEKSRLLSDRFSAERPKGSFSTLEIQRTEQGDSAMYLCASSAYTGELFFGEGSRLTVL.